Presented here are 9 T cell receptor beta chains from one specimen sequenced in a study of post-analysis software for immune sequencing data. Study findings and constraints: Five TRBV segments, including TRBV5-6, TRBV5-1 and TRBV20-1, were more frequent in patients than controls.

Their cognate antigens are unknown. Every TCR beta cDNA library bore unique molecular identifiers. A single record per CDR3 protein comes from TCRdb applying MiXCR to the PCR reads. In the table there are roughly 670,000 distinct CDR3 sequences, over 45% of which are singletons. The sample comprised blood. Every receptor here comes from a girl aged 2-10 years with multiple sclerosis.

The DNA of the CDR3 is TGTGCCAGCAGTCCGTTTAGGGGAGGTGAGCAGTTCTTC. Translating it yields CASSPFRGGEQFF. The chain has TRBV6-1 and TRBJ2-1; D might be TRBD2 (6 bases). Trimming cost V 5 bases and J 9 bases, with 14 bases left between them. Germline-derived CDR1 and CDR2 are MNHNS and SASEGT. The CDR3 sequence is 13 residues long.

In DNA form, the CDR3 reads TGCAGCGCCGACCCTTACGGTAATGAGCAGTTCTTC. Translation gives CSADPYGNEQFF. The chain uses TRBV29-1 and TRBJ2-1; no firm D call. CDR1 SQVTM and CDR2 ANQGSEA come from the germline V gene. The V gene lost 7 bases and the J gene lost 7 bases, with 14 bases spanning the gap. This CDR3 region has 12 residues.

The chain has TRBV5-5 and TRBJ2-1; no clear D. Trimming cost V 0 bases and J 12 bases, with 13 bases left between them. The germline V gene has CDR1 SGHKS and CDR2 YYEKEE (reference sequence). The CDR3 contains 13 residues. The CDR3 nucleotides are TGTGCCAGCAGCTTGGACGGTCTCGGCGGGCAGTTCTTC. This sequence encodes CASSLDGLGGQFF.

The J gene is TRBJ1-2, the V gene TRBV7-8; D is perhaps TRBD1 (5 bases). CDR1 is SGHVS, CDR2 FQNEAQ, per germline. Trimming took 1 base from V and 5 from J, leaving 11 bases between them. The CDR3 runs to 14 residues. The CDR3 protein is CASSLGAGKYGYTF. The CDR3 DNA reads as TGTGCCAGCAGCTTAGGGGCAGGGAAATATGGCTACACCTTC.

The V gene is TRBV11-2, the J gene TRBJ2-5; D unresolved. Trimming pared 2 bases from V and 4 bases from J, leaving 8 bases between. The CDR3 loop spans 13 amino acids. CDR1 is SGHAT, CDR2 FQNNGV, per germline. For the CDR3, the DNA is TGTGCCAGCAGCTTAAGGCGCACAGAGACCCAGTACTTC. The encoded protein is CASSLRRTETQYF.

The V call is TRBV3-1, the J call TRBJ2-7; 13 bases fit TRBD2. The CDR3 runs 18 residues. The V segment lost 4 bases and the J segment 1 base; nucleotides outside the gene matches: 10. CDR1 is LGHDT, CDR2 YNNKEL, per germline (reference sequence). The CDR3 sequence is CASSPLFGLAGVSYEQYF. CDR3 nucleotides: TGTGCCAGCAGCCCTTTGTTCGGACTAGCGGGAGTTTCCTACGAGCAGTACTTC.

V gene TRBV20-1 combines with J gene TRBJ1-4, with a tentative D call TRBD1 (5 bases). This CDR3 region has 15 residues. From germline, CDR1 is DFQATT and CDR2 SNEGSKA (reference sequence). Trimming left V 6 bases short and J 6 bases short, with 20 bases between. CDR3 nucleotides: TGCAGTGCCCCCCGTCCTCAGGGTGGGCATGAAAAACTGTTTTTT. Its protein is CSAPRPQGGHEKLFF.

In this sample, this clonotype turned up a few times. The chain employs TRBV21-1 and TRBJ2-5; the DNA was not compared with TRBD1, the D call given in the table. TRBV21-1 is deemed a pseudogene. CDR3 size: 14 residues. CDR3 nucleotide sequence: TGTGCCAGCCAGCCTGACAGGGAAGAAGAGACCCAGTACTTC. This sequence encodes CASQPDREEETQYF.

The V and J genes are TRBV18 and TRBJ2-3; D uncertain. This CDR3 comprises 12 residues. Trimming shortened V by 3 bases and J by 4 bases, and 5 bases separated the two germline ends. The germline gives CDR1 KGHSH, CDR2 LQKENI. CDR3 sequence (DNA): TGTGCCAGCTCACCCTCCCCAGATACGCAGTATTTT. It specifies CASSPSPDTQYF.